The T cell receptor (beta chain) described here comes from a study of T cell responses to AZD1222 COVID-19 vaccine. Study results and limitations: Spike-specific TCR breadth and depth grew following two AZD1222 doses. At 160-218 and 743-854, vaccine-associated CD4 TCRs were dominant, and they spanned spike.

Turning to this clone: Antigen specificity is unknown.

Repertoires were generated with immunoSEQ multiplex PCR, while TCRdb's copy carries only in-frame clones and drops some. Of roughly 100,000 clones in the sample, 85% to 90% were seen once. V lost 0 bases, J lost 1 base, and 5 bases lay in between. Germline CDR1 and CDR2: SGDLS and YYNGEE. The CDR3 is made up of 13 amino acids. The chain couples TRBV9 to TRBJ2-7; either TRBD1 or TRBD2 may fit D (5 bases each). The sequences come from peripheral blood, collected on day 0 of AZD1222 vaccination. This receptor was taken from an adult in good health. Here the CDR3 DNA reads TGTGCCAGCAGCGTAGGGGGGTCCTACGAGCAGTACTTC. Protein product: CASSVGGSYEQYF.